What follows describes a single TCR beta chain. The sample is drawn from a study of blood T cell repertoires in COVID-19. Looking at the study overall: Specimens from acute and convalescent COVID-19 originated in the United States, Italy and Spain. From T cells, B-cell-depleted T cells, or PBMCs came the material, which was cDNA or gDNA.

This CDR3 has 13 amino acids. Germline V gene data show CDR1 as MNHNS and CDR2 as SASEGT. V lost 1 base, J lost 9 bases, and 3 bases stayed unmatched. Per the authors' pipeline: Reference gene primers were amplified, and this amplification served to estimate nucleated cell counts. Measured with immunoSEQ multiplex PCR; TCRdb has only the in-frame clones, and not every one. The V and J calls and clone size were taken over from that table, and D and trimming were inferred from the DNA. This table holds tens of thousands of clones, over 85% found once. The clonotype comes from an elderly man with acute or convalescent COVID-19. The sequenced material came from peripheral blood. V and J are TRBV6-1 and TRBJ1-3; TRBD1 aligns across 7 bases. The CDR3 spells CASSEDRGSTIYF. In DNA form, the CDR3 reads TGTGCCAGCAGTGAAGACAGGGGTAGCACCATATATTTT.